This T cell receptor beta chain was identified in a study of blood T cells in healthy people across ages. This CDR3 is 16 amino acids long. Then a second PCR, running roughly 7 to 11 cycles, was carried out with a sample-barcoded 5' primer and a J-beta primer mix. TCRdb ran MiXCR on the 5' RACE reads and lists one entry per CDR3 protein. Found here are 660,000 or so distinct CDR3 sequences, roughly three fifths of them singletons; the top ten hold over 30%. The rearrangement uses TRBV21-1 and TRBJ2-5; no DNA check was done on the table's D call, TRBD2. TRBV21-1 is labeled a pseudogene. The sequenced sample consisted of blood. The TCR comes from a man aged 55 to 70 in good health. The CDR3 here is CASSSTSGGARKTQYF. The DNA for the CDR3 is TGTGCCAGCAGTTCGACTAGCGGGGGGGCCAGGAAGACCCAGTACTTC.